A selection of T cell receptor beta chains follows, all from one sample in a study of neoadjuvant anti-PD-1 for oral cavity cancer. The protocol was immunoSEQ multiplex PCR, while the TCRdb copy is restricted to in-frame clones and leaves out a portion. The sample includes about 14,000 clones, over 55% seen only once; the top ten take about 3.1%. Source: PBMCs, taken before nivolumab (anti-PD-1) treatment. The source of these receptors is a person aged 40 to 85 with oral cavity squamous cell carcinoma. Each CDR3 is given with its conserved first and last residue. Each record gives: clone size, V gene, J gene, D gene, CDR3 protein, CDR3 DNA. A D gene is named only where the DNA matches it firmly. The size entry is marked missing in some rows and otherwise reads once, few, many or a size class.

>NA|TRBV7-2|TRBJ2-4|NA
CASSLQQGGIQYF
TGTGCCAGCAGCTTACAACAGGGGGGGATTCAGTACTTC
>once|TRBV15|TRBJ1-4|TRBD1
CATSRGLTGGIANEKLFF
TGTGCCACCAGCAGGGGCCTCACAGGGGGCATAGCTAATGAAAAACTGTTTTTT
>few|TRBV7-9|TRBJ2-5|TRBD1
CASYQGAEETQYF
TGTGCCAGCTACCAGGGGGCGGAAGAGACCCAGTACTTC
>NA|TRBV10-3|TRBJ1-1|TRBD1
CALRQGQMNTEAFF
TGTGCCCTCCGACAGGGTCAGATGAACACTGAAGCTTTCTTT
>NA|TRBV10-1|TRBJ2-1|TRBD1
CASSESRQGVNEQFF
TGCGCCAGCAGTGAGTCCCGACAGGGGGTCAATGAGCAGTTCTTC
>NA|TRBV30|TRBJ1-3|NA
CAWSSDSGNTIYF
TGTGCCTGGAGTAGTGACTCTGGAAACACCATATATTTT
>NA|TRBV7-8|TRBJ1-4|NA
CASSLTLFEKLFF
TGTGCCAGCAGCCTAACACTTTTTGAAAAACTGTTTTTT
>NA|TRBV9|TRBJ2-6|NA
CASSVKSSGANVLTF
TGTGCCAGCAGCGTAAAGTCTTCTGGGGCCAACGTCCTGACTTTC
>NA|TRBV6-1|TRBJ2-7|TRBD1
CASRDRAYEQYF
TGTGCCAGCCGGGACAGGGCCTACGAGCAGTACTTC
>NA|TRBV6-5|TRBJ1-2|TRBD1
CATNPAGGNYGYTF
TGTGCCACCAACCCCGCAGGGGGAAACTATGGCTACACCTTC
>NA|TRBV7-6|TRBJ1-1|NA
CASRSGAGEAFF
TGTGCCAGCAGGTCAGGAGCGGGTGAAGCTTTCTTT
>NA|TRBV5-6|TRBJ1-4|NA
CASSPGGRGAEKLFF
TGTGCCAGCAGCCCCGGGGGGAGAGGAGCTGAAAAACTGTTTTTT
>NA|TRBV10-1|TRBJ2-2|NA
CASSEGGTGELFF
TGCGCCAGCAGTGAGGGGGGGACCGGGGAGCTGTTTTTT
>NA|TRBV27|TRBJ2-5|NA
CASSARQTQETQYF
TGTGCCAGCAGTGCCCGACAGACCCAAGAGACCCAGTACTTC
>NA|TRBV28|TRBJ1-5|NA
CASSLGGPGSNQPQHF
TGTGCCAGCAGTTTAGGGGGCCCGGGCAGCAATCAGCCCCAGCATTTT
>NA|TRBV15|TRBJ1-3|NA
CATSPMRAAGNTIYF
TGTGCCACCAGCCCTATGAGGGCGGCTGGAAACACCATATATTTT
>NA|TRBV4-2|TRBJ2-3|NA
CASSQSGYFTDTQYF
TGTGCCAGCAGCCAATCTGGTTACTTCACAGATACGCAGTATTTT
>NA|TRBV9|TRBJ2-3|NA
CASSVAPLTPDTQYF
TGTGCCAGCAGCGTAGCACCTCTTACTCCAGATACGCAGTATTTT
>NA|TRBV6-1|TRBJ2-7|NA
CASSGSSDPSEQYF
TGTGCCAGCAGTGGATCTAGCGACCCTTCCGAGCAGTACTTC
>NA|TRBV18|TRBJ1-1|NA
CASSKVRGQRPYVAFF
TGTGCCAGCTCAAAAGTACGTGGACAGCGACCATACGTAGCTTTCTTT
>NA|TRBV19|TRBJ2-1|NA
CASSTQNNEQFF
TGTGCCAGTAGTACACAGAACAATGAGCAGTTCTTC
>NA|TRBV7-3|TRBJ2-5|NA
CASSLSPGEETQYF
TGTGCCAGCAGCTTATCCCCAGGGGAAGAGACCCAGTACTTC
>NA|TRBV11-2|TRBJ1-2|NA
CASNLGNYGYTF
TGTGCCAGTAACCTGGGGAACTATGGCTACACCTTC
>NA|TRBV9|TRBJ1-2|TRBD1
CASSVDREGYGYTF
TGTGCCAGCAGCGTGGACAGGGAGGGCTATGGCTACACCTTC
>NA|TRBV6-6|TRBJ1-1|TRBD1
CASSHQGVGIEAFF
TGTGCCAGCAGTCATCAGGGGGTAGGGATTGAAGCTTTCTTT
>NA|TRBV7-6|TRBJ2-2|TRBD2
CASSLVISGANTGELFF
TGTGCCAGCAGCTTGGTAATTAGCGGGGCGAACACCGGGGAGCTGTTTTTT
>NA|TRBV4-1|TRBJ1-1|NA
CASRAGTSGAEAFF
TGCGCCAGCAGGGCCGGGACATCAGGGGCTGAAGCTTTCTTT
>NA|TRBV5-1|TRBJ1-2|TRBD1
CASSLEGQGAQGYTF
TGCGCCAGCAGCTTGGAAGGACAGGGGGCTCAAGGCTACACCTTC
>NA|TRBV2|TRBJ2-3|NA
CASSHGGYTRRSVTDTQYF
TGTGCCAGCAGTCACGGCGGTTACACGCGTAGGAGTGTAACAGATACGCAGTATTTT
>few|TRBV4-1|TRBJ2-1|NA
CASSQEALSYNEQFF
TGCGCCAGCAGCCAAGAGGCCTTGTCTTACAATGAGCAGTTCTTC
>NA|TRBV10-3|TRBJ1-5|NA
CAISESEEGGSNQPQHF
TGTGCCATCAGTGAGTCGGAAGAAGGGGGGAGCAATCAGCCCCAGCATTTT
>NA|TRBV11-2|TRBJ2-7|NA
CASSPIGSYEQYF
TGTGCCAGCAGCCCGATCGGATCCTACGAGCAGTACTTC
>few|TRBV2|TRBJ1-5|NA
CATRGGTLNQPQHF
TGTGCCACCCGAGGAGGGACATTAAATCAGCCCCAGCATTTT
>NA|TRBV5-4|TRBJ2-5|NA
CASSLRDSLEAQYF
TGTGCCAGCAGCTTGAGGGACTCGCTCGAGGCCCAGTACTTC
>few|TRBV30|TRBJ1-5|NA
CAWSVRSNQPQHF
TGTGCCTGGAGTGTACGTAGCAATCAGCCCCAGCATTTT
>NA|TRBV5-4|TRBJ1-1|NA
CASSLNLDTEAFF
TGTGCCAGCAGCTTGAATTTGGACACTGAAGCTTTCTTT
>NA|TRBV5-4|TRBJ1-2|TRBD1
CASSPGGGSYGYTF
TGTGCCAGCAGCCCAGGGGGGGGGAGCTATGGCTACACCTTC
>few|TRBV4-1|TRBJ1-3|NA
CASSQGSLRSGNTIYF
TGCGCCAGCAGCCAAGGTTCCCTACGCTCTGGAAACACCATATATTTT
>once|TRBV6-1|TRBJ1-6|TRBD1
CASSEQADSGTGDSPLHF
TGTGCCAGCAGTGAGCAAGCGGACTCCGGGACAGGGGACTCACCCCTCCACTTT
>NA|TRBV15|TRBJ2-5|NA
CATSNTGTLIQETQYF
TGTGCCACCAGCAATACCGGGACGCTTATTCAAGAGACCCAGTACTTC
>NA|TRBV4-2|TRBJ2-3|TRBD2
CASSQTASGSTSTDTQYF
TGTGCCAGCAGCCAAACGGCTAGCGGATCTACAAGCACAGATACGCAGTATTTT
>few|TRBV4-1|TRBJ2-5|TRBD2
CASSPTGVAGDTTETQYF
TGCGCCAGCAGCCCCACCGGGGTAGCGGGGGACACAACAGAGACCCAGTACTTC
>NA|TRBV5-1|TRBJ1-2|TRBD1
CASRAAYRGEVGYTF
TGCGCCAGCAGAGCCGCGTACAGGGGCGAGGTCGGCTACACCTTC
>NA|TRBV6-5|TRBJ1-1|NA
CASSRRNTEAFF
TGTGCCAGCAGTCGGCGGAACACTGAAGCTTTCTTT
>NA|TRBV5-4|TRBJ1-3|NA
CASSPGHQSSGNTIYF
TGTGCCAGCAGCCCCGGGCACCAGAGCTCTGGAAACACCATATATTTT
>NA|TRBV7-9|TRBJ1-2|TRBD1
CASSRSTGVYGYTF
TGTGCCAGCAGCCGATCGACAGGGGTCTATGGCTACACCTTC
>NA|TRBV19|TRBJ2-3|TRBD2
CASSTGGGRGTDTQYF
TGTGCCAGTAGTACAGGCGGCGGGAGAGGCACAGATACGCAGTATTTT
>NA|TRBV5-1|TRBJ2-5|NA
CASSNEGTETQYF
TGCGCCAGCAGCAACGAAGGGACCGAGACCCAGTACTTC
>few|TRBV28|TRBJ2-2|NA
CASSLRQSTGELFF
TGTGCCAGCAGTTTAAGGCAGAGCACCGGGGAGCTGTTTTTT
>NA|TRBV5-1|TRBJ2-1|TRBD1
CASSSQGGAHEQFF
TGCGCCAGCAGCTCACAGGGGGGCGCGCATGAGCAGTTCTTC
>NA|TRBV27|TRBJ2-5|NA
CASTSFGSLGFGTQYF
TGTGCCAGCACCTCTTTTGGCAGTCTAGGGTTTGGGACCCAGTACTTC
>NA|TRBV5-6|TRBJ1-6|TRBD1
CASSSTPGQGIPLHF
TGTGCCAGCAGCTCCACTCCGGGACAGGGGATCCCCCTCCACTTT
>few|TRBV27|TRBJ1-5|NA
CASSLSFGQPQHF
TGTGCCAGCAGTTTGTCCTTCGGTCAGCCCCAGCATTTT
>NA|TRBV27|TRBJ2-1|NA
CASSPPPMGWTTHNEQFF
TGTGCCAGCAGTCCCCCCCCCATGGGGTGGACTACGCACAATGAGCAGTTCTTC
>few|TRBV18|TRBJ1-4|NA
CASSPWGPGLEKLFF
TGTGCCAGCTCACCATGGGGACCAGGGTTGGAAAAACTGTTTTTT
>NA|TRBV2|TRBJ2-2|TRBD2
CASSGTSGNTGELFF
TGTGCCAGCAGTGGGACTAGCGGGAACACCGGGGAGCTGTTTTTT
>NA|TRBV6-6|TRBJ2-1|NA
CASRPTGSGYEQFF
TGTGCCAGTCGTCCCACAGGGTCCGGCTATGAGCAGTTCTTC
>few|TRBV30|TRBJ1-5|NA
CAWSRWQGGQPQHF
TGTGCCTGGAGTAGGTGGCAGGGAGGACAGCCCCAGCATTTT